A selection of T cell receptor beta chains follows, all from one sample in a study of T-cell memory formation after mild COVID-19. Using its own MiXCR run on the 5' RACE reads, TCRdb lists one record per CDR3 protein. The sample records over 120,000 distinct CDR3 sequences, about 25% being singletons. The sequenced sample consisted of PBMCs or a T cell subset sorted from them (not recorded which). The receptors were sampled from an adult woman who had mild COVID-19 (a few samples of this study predate the infection). Cell type and time point are not known. Each CDR3 is given with its conserved first and last residue. A D gene is named only where the DNA matches it firmly. Rows give clone size only sometimes, using once, few, many, or a class for an expanded clone.

J gene | D gene | V gene | clone size | CDR3 protein | CDR3 DNA
TRBJ2-4 | TRBD2 | TRBV6-5 | NA | CASSYLAGTKNIQYF | TGTGCCAGCAGTTACTTAGCGGGTACCAAAAACATTCAGTACTTC
TRBJ2-6 | NA | TRBV18 | NA | CASSPGITYSGANVLTF | TGTGCCAGCTCACCGGGGATTACGTACTCTGGGGCCAACGTCCTGACTTTC
TRBJ2-7 | TRBD2 | TRBV7-9 | NA | CASSRKAGGSYEQYF | TGTGCCAGCAGCCGCAAAGCGGGAGGCTCCTACGAGCAGTACTTC
TRBJ1-2 | NA | TRBV5-6 | few | CASSLGPSKPGYTF | TGTGCCAGCAGCTTGGGCCCTTCAAAGCCTGGCTACACCTTC
TRBJ2-5 | NA | TRBV7-6 | few | CASRVGVEKTQYF | TGTGCCAGCAGGGTTGGGGTCGAAAAGACCCAGTACTTC
TRBJ2-3 | NA | TRBV7-9 | NA | CASSPSAGRTDTQYF | TGTGCCAGCAGCCCCAGCGCGGGGAGGACAGATACGCAGTATTTT
TRBJ2-1 | TRBD2 | TRBV30 | NA | CAWDGLATEQFF | TGTGCCTGGGACGGACTAGCGACTGAGCAGTTCTTC
TRBJ2-1 | TRBD1 | TRBV11-2 | NA | CASSYTGEPFF | TGTGCCAGCAGCTATACAGGGGAACCGTTCTTC
TRBJ1-2 | NA | TRBV12-3/TRBV12-4 | NA | CASSLVTGYTF | TGTGCCAGCAGTTTAGTTACTGGCTACACCTTC
TRBJ2-3 | TRBD2 | TRBV7-6 | few | CASSFEAGGQVSTDTQYF | TGTGCCAGCAGCTTCGAGGCGGGAGGACAAGTCAGCACAGATACGCAGTATTTT
TRBJ2-2 | NA | TRBV4-3 | NA | CASNRVPGELFF | TGCGCCAGCAACAGGGTTCCCGGGGAGCTGTTTTTT
TRBJ1-3 | NA | TRBV6-6 | NA | CASSYQMRNTIYF | TGTGCCAGCAGTTATCAGATGAGAAACACCATATATTTT
TRBJ1-2 | TRBD1 | TRBV20-1 | few | CSANSDRGSNYGYTF | TGCAGTGCTAACTCGGACAGGGGCTCTAACTATGGCTACACCTTC
TRBJ2-1 | NA | TRBV24-1 | few | CATSDLSASSEQFF | TGTGCCACCAGTGATTTATCGGCTAGCAGTGAGCAGTTCTTC
TRBJ2-3 | TRBD2 | TRBV12-3/TRBV12-4 | NA | CASSQLLAGASTDTQYF | TGTGCCAGCAGTCAGCTCTTAGCGGGGGCTAGCACAGATACGCAGTATTTT
TRBJ2-1 | TRBD2 | TRBV24-1 | NA | CATSGTSENNEQFF | TGTGCCACCAGTGGGACTAGCGAGAACAATGAGCAGTTCTTC
TRBJ2-7 | NA | TRBV20-1 | NA | CSADVGDGEQYF | TGCAGTGCCGATGTAGGGGATGGCGAGCAGTACTTC
TRBJ2-7 | TRBD1 | TRBV29-1 | NA | CSGGQGYEQYF | TGCAGCGGCGGACAGGGCTACGAGCAGTACTTC
TRBJ2-7 | TRBD2 | TRBV7-6 | NA | CASSLVVASGGYEQYF | TGTGCCAGCAGCTTAGTTGTCGCTAGCGGGGGTTACGAGCAGTACTTC
TRBJ2-1 | NA | TRBV5-1 | few | CASSRDSPRALYNEQFF | TGCGCCAGCAGCCGAGACAGCCCCCGAGCCCTCTACAATGAGCAGTTCTTC
TRBJ2-1 | NA | TRBV15 | few | CATSRGRGNSYNEQFF | TGTGCCACCAGCAGAGGTAGGGGGAACTCCTACAATGAGCAGTTCTTC
TRBJ2-1 | TRBD1 | TRBV11-3 | few | CASHLRDRGDNEQFF | TGTGCCAGCCACCTCCGGGACAGGGGAGACAATGAGCAGTTCTTC
TRBJ2-5 | NA | TRBV11-2 | NA | CASSSGATQYF | TGTGCCAGCAGCTCCGGAGCCACCCAGTACTTC
TRBJ2-7 | TRBD1 | TRBV4-1 | once | CASSHEQGARYEQYF | TGCGCCAGCAGCCACGAACAGGGGGCGCGGTACGAGCAGTACTTC
TRBJ2-7 | NA | TRBV6-5 | few | CASSPSPRISYEQYF | TGTGCCAGCAGCCCATCCCCCCGGATCTCCTACGAGCAGTACTTC
TRBJ2-7 | TRBD2 | TRBV27 | NA | CASRAYLAGGHGEQYF | TGTGCCAGCAGGGCCTATCTAGCGGGGGGGCATGGCGAGCAGTACTTC
TRBJ1-2 | NA | TRBV7-9 | few | CASSLGLSGPYGYTF | TGTGCCAGCAGCCTAGGACTCTCTGGGCCCTATGGCTACACCTTC
TRBJ2-7 | TRBD1 | TRBV7-9 | NA | CASSSPDRVVNEQYF | TGTGCCAGCAGCTCGCCGGACAGGGTAGTCAACGAGCAGTACTTC
TRBJ2-1 | TRBD1 | TRBV13 | NA | CASSSTGFNEQFF | TGTGCCAGCAGCTCGACAGGGTTCAATGAGCAGTTCTTC
TRBJ1-2 | TRBD1 | TRBV29-1 | few | CSVEDLLGAGGTNYGYTF | TGCAGCGTTGAAGATCTTCTGGGGGCAGGGGGCACGAACTATGGCTACACCTTC
TRBJ2-3 | TRBD2 | TRBV5-4 | NA | CAVRGREIDTQYF | TGTGCCGTCCGCGGGAGGGAGATAGATACGCAGTATTTT
TRBJ2-1 | NA | TRBV11-3 | NA | CASSPSRGVSYNEQFF | TGTGCCAGCAGCCCATCTCGTGGGGTCTCCTACAATGAGCAGTTCTTC
TRBJ2-7 | NA | TRBV4-3 | NA | CASSQDRPGASYEQYF | TGCGCCAGCAGCCAAGACCGACCGGGAGCATCCTACGAGCAGTACTTC
TRBJ1-2 | NA | TRBV2 | few | CASSDDQELNYGYTF | TGTGCCAGCAGCGATGACCAGGAACTTAACTATGGCTACACCTTC
TRBJ1-4 | TRBD1 | TRBV13 | few | CASSRTLRDSGEKLFF | TGTGCCAGCAGCCGAACCCTCCGGGACAGTGGGGAAAAACTGTTTTTT
TRBJ1-1 | NA | TRBV7-6 | NA | CASSLDNTGTEAFF | TGTGCCAGCAGCTTAGACAACACTGGGACTGAAGCTTTCTTT
TRBJ1-5 | TRBD1 | TRBV10-3 | NA | CAISEDRAGQPQHF | TGTGCCATCAGTGAGGACAGGGCTGGACAGCCCCAGCATTTT
TRBJ1-6 | TRBD1 | TRBV25-1 | NA | CASSPSVPGQTNSPLHF | TGTGCCAGCAGTCCATCAGTCCCGGGACAGACGAATTCACCCCTCCACTTT
TRBJ2-1 | NA | TRBV7-9 | NA | CASSLYRDNEQFF | TGTGCCAGCAGCTTATATCGGGACAATGAGCAGTTCTTC
TRBJ2-1 | TRBD2 | TRBV20-1 | NA | CSAILAGGLSEQFF | TGCAGTGCTATTCTAGCGGGAGGGCTGAGTGAGCAGTTCTTC
TRBJ2-1 | TRBD2 | TRBV4-3 | NA | CASSQDSGAYNEQFF | TGCGCCAGCAGCCAAGATAGCGGGGCCTACAATGAGCAGTTCTTC
TRBJ1-2 | NA | TRBV6-1 | few | CASSEAPGEGYGYTF | TGTGCCAGCAGTGAAGCGCCGGGGGAGGGCTATGGCTACACCTTC
TRBJ1-1 | TRBD1 | TRBV12-3/TRBV12-4 | NA | CASRVTGTSEAFF | TGTGCCAGCAGGGTGACAGGGACTTCTGAAGCTTTCTTT
TRBJ2-3 | NA | TRBV6-5 | few | CASSYRGFTDTQYF | TGTGCCAGCAGTTATCGGGGGTTCACAGATACGCAGTATTTT
TRBJ2-7 | NA | TRBV5-1 | NA | CASSLGQVNEQYF | TGCGCCAGCAGCTTGGGGCAGGTGAACGAGCAGTACTTC
TRBJ2-5 | TRBD2 | TRBV6-2/TRBV6-3 | few | CASSYSREVKETQYF | TGTGCCAGCAGTTACTCTCGGGAGGTGAAGGAGACCCAGTACTTC
TRBJ2-1 | NA | TRBV10-2 | few | CASYAGYNEQFF | TGCGCCAGCTATGCAGGGTACAATGAGCAGTTCTTC
TRBJ2-7 | NA | TRBV27 | NA | CASSLSISGEQYF | TGTGCCAGCAGTTTATCGATAAGCGGAGAGCAGTACTTC
TRBJ2-2 | NA | TRBV11-2 | NA | CASGLRWFSGRPGELFF | TGTGCCAGCGGACTTAGGTGGTTTTCGGGGAGACCCGGGGAGCTGTTTTTT
TRBJ2-2 | NA | TRBV20-1 | few | CSARDLGAGELFF | TGCAGTGCTAGAGATCTGGGCGCCGGGGAGCTGTTTTTT
TRBJ2-5 | TRBD1 | TRBV7-6 | NA | CASEEGGEGQETQYF | TGTGCCAGCGAAGAAGGGGGCGAGGGCCAAGAGACCCAGTACTTC
TRBJ1-1 | NA | TRBV4-3 | few | CASSQGYRDGTEAFF | TGCGCCAGCAGCCAAGGGTACAGGGATGGCACTGAAGCTTTCTTT
TRBJ1-5 | NA | TRBV5-1 | few | CASSLQARRDNQPQHF | TGCGCCAGCAGCTTGCAGGCTAGGAGAGACAATCAGCCCCAGCATTTT
TRBJ2-7 | TRBD1 | TRBV7-3 | NA | CASSHGQGHYEQYF | TGTGCCAGCAGCCATGGACAGGGGCACTACGAGCAGTACTTC
TRBJ2-7 | TRBD1 | TRBV10-3 | NA | CAISEPDRGPSYEQYF | TGTGCCATCAGTGAGCCGGACAGGGGGCCCTCCTACGAGCAGTACTTC